The rows below give T cell receptor beta chains drawn from one sample of a study of OX40 agonist ivuxolimab in advanced cancers. Produced via immunoSEQ multiplex PCR; TCRdb's table is partial and in-frame only. The sample carries tens of thousands of clones, 70% to 90% recorded once. The sample was CD4+ or CD8+ T cells sorted from blood, taken in a trial of the OX40 agonist ivuxolimab. Receptors were obtained from an adult with an advanced solid tumor such as melanoma, head and neck, liver or kidney cancer. CDR3s include the opening cysteine and the closing phenylalanine or tryptophan. D genes are given only for firm matches.

J | D | V | CDR3 | DNA
TRBJ1-5 | . | TRBV19 | CASRYGERQPQHF | TGTGCCAGTAGATACGGGGAAAGACAGCCCCAGCATTTT
TRBJ2-7 | . | TRBV4-2 | CASSQDPTYSEQYF | TGTGCCAGCAGCCAAGACCCGACCTATTCCGAGCAGTACTTC
TRBJ2-1 | . | TRBV11-3 | CASSPGGGSYNEQFF | TGTGCCAGCAGCCCCGGGGGCGGGTCCTACAATGAGCAGTTCTTC
TRBJ1-1 | . | TRBV19 | CASSIGRGAPLGTEAFF | TGTGCCAGTAGTATTGGCAGGGGAGCGCCGCTGGGCACTGAAGCTTTCTTT
TRBJ2-5 | TRBD2 | TRBV12-5 | CASANPGTSRQETQYF | TGTGCTAGTGCCAACCCCGGGACTAGCCGGCAAGAGACCCAGTACTTC
TRBJ2-5 | . | TRBV7-7 | CASSLQLAETQYF | TGTGCTAGCAGCTTACAACTAGCCGAGACCCAGTACTTC
TRBJ1-2 | . | TRBV6-6 | CASSYSGQSGNYGCTF | TGTGCCAGCAGTTACTCGGGGCAGAGTGGCAACTATGGCTGCACCTTC
TRBJ2-6 | . | TRBV18 | CASSPELSGANVLTF | TGTGCCAGCTCCCCCGAGCTTTCTGGGGCCAACGTCCTGACTTTC
TRBJ2-7 | . | TRBV29-1 | CSVGPGSYEQYF | TGCAGCGTGGGCCCCGGCTCCTACGAGCAGTACTTC
TRBJ2-1 | . | TRBV10-3 | CAISGSSGEQFF | TGTGCCATCAGCGGGAGCAGCGGTGAGCAGTTCTTC